The rows below give T cell receptor beta chains drawn from one sample of a study of T cells after yellow fever vaccination. Each CDR3 protein gets one entry after TCRdb re-called the 5' RACE reads with MiXCR. The table records fewer than 650,000 distinct CDR3 sequences, roughly a fifth of them present only once. The sequences come from PBMCs, collected more than 20 days after the first yellow fever vaccination. These receptors were taken from a man between 18 and 29 years old who received the YFV17D yellow fever vaccine. Both conserved end residues are part of each CDR3. The D gene is left open where the match is weak. Clone size appears in some rows only: once, few, many, or a class for an expanded clone.

TRBD2	TRBV10-3	few	TRBJ2-1	TGTGCCATCAGTGTGACTAGCGGGGTCAATGAGCAGTTCTTC	CAISVTSGVNEQFF
-	TRBV24-1	-	TRBJ2-5	TGTGCCACCAGTGACGCGACAGCCCAGTACTTC	CATSDATAQYF
-	TRBV12-5	-	TRBJ1-5	TGTGCTAGTGGGCACACGGGGGGGACTATCAAACCCCAGCATTTT	CASGHTGGTIKPQHF
-	TRBV10-3	few	TRBJ2-3	TGTGCCATCAGCTCGCGGGGCACAGATACGCAGTATTTT	CAISSRGTDTQYF
-	TRBV5-1	few	TRBJ1-2	TGCGCCAGCAGCTTGCCGAGGAGCCGAGGCTACACCTTC	CASSLPRSRGYTF
-	TRBV6-5	few	TRBJ2-3	TGTGCCAGCAGTTACGGGCTCACGAGCACAGATACGCAGTATTTT	CASSYGLTSTDTQYF
-	TRBV9	few	TRBJ2-2	TGTGCCAGCAGCGTAGTTCCCACCGGGGAGCTGTTTTTT	CASSVVPTGELFF
TRBD2	TRBV2	-	TRBJ2-4	TGTGCCAGCAAGGAGCGCTGGGCGGGGGGACAACGGCTAGCCAAAAACATTCAGTACTTC	CASKERWAGGQRLAKNIQYF
-	TRBV12-3/TRBV12-4	few	TRBJ2-5	TGTGCCAGCCTCTGGGGGGAGACCCAGTACTTC	CASLWGETQYF
TRBD2	TRBV20-1	few	TRBJ2-1	TGCAGTGCTCGGGACTACGATGAGCAGTTCTTC	CSARDYDEQFF
-	TRBV15	few	TRBJ2-3	TGTGCCACCAGCACCCGGGGTAGTATCTCAGATACGCAGTATTTT	CATSTRGSISDTQYF
TRBD1	TRBV5-1	many	TRBJ2-3	TGCGCCAGCAGCTCCAGGGGGTGGGCCACAGATACGCAGTATTTT	CASSSRGWATDTQYF
-	TRBV18	few	TRBJ2-1	TGTGCCAGCTCACCACCGGGACTGTCTGGCAATGAGCAGTTCTTC	CASSPPGLSGNEQFF
-	TRBV5-6	-	TRBJ1-1	TGTGCCAGCAGGGGCCTTATAATTCACACTGAAGCTTTCTTT	CASRGLIIHTEAFF
-	TRBV7-9	-	TRBJ2-5	TGTGCCAGCGGCCGGGGCCGGGAGACCCAGTACTTC	CASGRGRETQYF
-	TRBV12-3/TRBV12-4	-	TRBJ1-2	TGTGCCAGCAGGGACACGCTCGGTGGCTACACCTTC	CASRDTLGGYTF
TRBD1	TRBV20-1	-	TRBJ2-5	TGCAGTGCCATGGGACAGGGGAGAAAGACCCAGTACTTC	CSAMGQGRKTQYF
TRBD1	TRBV29-1	-	TRBJ1-5	TGCAGCGTTTCTCAGGGGGTCGGATATAGCAATCAGCCCCAGCATTTT	CSVSQGVGYSNQPQHF
TRBD1	TRBV10-3	few	TRBJ2-1	TGTGCCATCCGGGACAGGGCCGGCAATGAGCAGTTCTTC	CAIRDRAGNEQFF
-	TRBV12-5	many	TRBJ1-1	TGTGCTAGTGGTTTGGCCCGGGGGGAAGACACTGAAGCTTTCTTT	CASGLARGEDTEAFF
TRBD2	TRBV5-5	many	TRBJ2-5	TGTGCCAGCAGCTTGGCTAGCGGCCAAGAGACCCAGTACTTC	CASSLASGQETQYF
TRBD1	TRBV5-6	once	TRBJ2-2	TGTGCCAGCAGCTCGACAGGGTGGGACACCGGGGAGCTGTCTTTT	CASSSTGWDTGELSF
TRBD1	TRBV7-9	-	TRBJ1-1	TGTGCCAGCAGCTTAGCCGGGACAGGTACCCGAACTTTCTTT	CASSLAGTGTRTFF
TRBD2	TRBV24-1	-	TRBJ2-3	TGTGCCACCAGTGACGGGGGACTAACAGATACGCAGTATTTT	CATSDGGLTDTQYF
-	TRBV6-2/TRBV6-3	-	TRBJ1-6	TGTGCCAGCCGCCGACAGAACCTCTATAATTCACCCCTCCACTTT	CASRRQNLYNSPLHF
-	TRBV7-9	many	TRBJ2-7	TGTGCCAGCAGCTTAGGCGTGACAGGCTACGAGCAGTACTTC	CASSLGVTGYEQYF
-	TRBV15	-	TRBJ2-5	TGTGCCACCAGCAGAGTAATGGAGGGCCCAGAGCGAGAGACCCAGTACTTC	CATSRVMEGPERETQYF
TRBD1	TRBV6-1	-	TRBJ2-1	TGTGCCAGCAGTGGGGACAGGGGGTGGTCCGAGCAGTTCTTC	CASSGDRGWSEQFF
-	TRBV24-1	many	TRBJ2-5	TGTGCCACCAGTGACTCCAGACCCGGGCATGAGACCCAGTACTTC	CATSDSRPGHETQYF